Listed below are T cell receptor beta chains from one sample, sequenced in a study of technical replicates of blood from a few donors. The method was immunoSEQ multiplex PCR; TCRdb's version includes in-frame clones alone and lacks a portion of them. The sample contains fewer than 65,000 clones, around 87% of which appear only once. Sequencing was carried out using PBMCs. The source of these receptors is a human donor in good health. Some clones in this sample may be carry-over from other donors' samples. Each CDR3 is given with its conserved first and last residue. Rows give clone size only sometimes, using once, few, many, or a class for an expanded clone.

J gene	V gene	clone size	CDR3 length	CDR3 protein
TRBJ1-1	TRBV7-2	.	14	CASTTTGVNTEAFF
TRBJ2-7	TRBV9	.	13	CASSDQGGGEQYF
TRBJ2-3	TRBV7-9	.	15	CASSSWTSGGDTQYF
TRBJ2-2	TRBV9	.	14	CASSATGSTGELFF
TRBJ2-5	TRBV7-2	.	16	CASSLARGSGSQTQYF
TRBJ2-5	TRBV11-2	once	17	CASSLAWGGSGQETQYF
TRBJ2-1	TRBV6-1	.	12	CASSESLSEQFF
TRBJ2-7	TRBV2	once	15	CASSVSSGGAYEQYF
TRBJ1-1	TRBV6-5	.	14	CASSSGRGRTEAFF
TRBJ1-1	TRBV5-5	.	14	CASSLQRGTVEAFF
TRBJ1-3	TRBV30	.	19	CAWSVRFPFPRETGNTIYF
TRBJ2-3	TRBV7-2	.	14	CASSLGTSTDTQYF
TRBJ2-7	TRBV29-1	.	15	CSVGGTGLRSDEQYF
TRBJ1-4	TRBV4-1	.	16	CASSPRNRGRGEKLFF
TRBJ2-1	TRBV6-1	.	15	CASSVLAGGGNEQFF
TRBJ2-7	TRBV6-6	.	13	CASRASGSYEQYF
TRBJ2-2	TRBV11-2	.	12	CASSSQGRELFF
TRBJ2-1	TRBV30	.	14	CAWILRGANGEQFF
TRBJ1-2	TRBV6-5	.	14	CASSYQQGSGGYTF
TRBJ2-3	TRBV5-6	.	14	CASSLERRRDTQYF
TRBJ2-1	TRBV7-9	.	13	CASSPPRLNEQFF
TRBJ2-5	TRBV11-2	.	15	CASSFRTGLSETQYF
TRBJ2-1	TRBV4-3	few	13	CASSREWANEQFF
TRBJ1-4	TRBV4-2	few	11	CASSLAGVLFF
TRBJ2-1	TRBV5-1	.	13	CASSLAVVGEQFF
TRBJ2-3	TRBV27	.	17	CASSSLLAGGSTDTQYF
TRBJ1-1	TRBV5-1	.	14	CASSAGGGIAEAFF
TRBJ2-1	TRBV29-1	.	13	CGRGALLYNEQFF
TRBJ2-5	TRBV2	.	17	CASSESRTGGNRETQYF
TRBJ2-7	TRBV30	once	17	CAWSGYPRRAEGSEQYF
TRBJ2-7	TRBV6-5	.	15	CASSQSSGPKAEQYF
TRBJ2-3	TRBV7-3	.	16	CASRKGTSGGADTQYF
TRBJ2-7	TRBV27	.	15	CASSPPGLASYEQYF
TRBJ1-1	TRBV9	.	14	CASSVGEGGTEAFF
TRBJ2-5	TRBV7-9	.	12	CASSWSQETQYF
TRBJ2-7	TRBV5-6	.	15	CASSYSRGGAYEQYF
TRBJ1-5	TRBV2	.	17	CASSGRTGGDSNQPQHF
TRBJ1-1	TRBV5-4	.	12	CASSIQGAEAFF
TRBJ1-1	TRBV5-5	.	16	CASSPRQGALNTEAFF
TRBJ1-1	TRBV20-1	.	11	CSARDRAEAFF
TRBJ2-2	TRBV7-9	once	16	CASSALAGGTLGELFF
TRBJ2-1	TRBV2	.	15	CASNPTSGRGNEQFF
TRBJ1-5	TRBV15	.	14	CATSRDEGDQPQHF
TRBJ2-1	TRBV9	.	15	CASSVVLAGPNEQFF
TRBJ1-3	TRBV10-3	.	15	CAISDGGSNGNTIYF
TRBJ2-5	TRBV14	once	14	CASSQEVGGVTQYF